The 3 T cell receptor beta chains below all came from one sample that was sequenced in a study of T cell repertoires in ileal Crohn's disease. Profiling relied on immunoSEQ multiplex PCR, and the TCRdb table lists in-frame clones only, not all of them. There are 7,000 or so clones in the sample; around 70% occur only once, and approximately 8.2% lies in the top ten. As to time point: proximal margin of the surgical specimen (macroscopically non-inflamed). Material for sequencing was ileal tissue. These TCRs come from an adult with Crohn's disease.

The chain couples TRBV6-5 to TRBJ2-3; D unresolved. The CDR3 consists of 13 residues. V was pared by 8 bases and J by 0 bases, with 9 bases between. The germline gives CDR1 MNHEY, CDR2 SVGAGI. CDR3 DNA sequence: TGTGCCAGCTTAGGTACAAGCACAGATACGCAGTATTTT. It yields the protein CASLGTSTDTQYF.

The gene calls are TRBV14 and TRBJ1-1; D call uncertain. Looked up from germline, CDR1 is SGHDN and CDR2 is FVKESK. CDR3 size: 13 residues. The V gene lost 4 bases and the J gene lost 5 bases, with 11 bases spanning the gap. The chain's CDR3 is CASSRTIGTEAFF. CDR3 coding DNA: TGTGCCAGCAGCCGGACGATCGGAACTGAAGCTTTCTTT.

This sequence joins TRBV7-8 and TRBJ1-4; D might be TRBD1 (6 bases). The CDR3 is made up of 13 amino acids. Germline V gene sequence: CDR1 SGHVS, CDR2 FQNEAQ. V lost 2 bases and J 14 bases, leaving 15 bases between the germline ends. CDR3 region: CASSLTARGALFF. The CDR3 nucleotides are TGTGCCAGCAGCTTAACAGCCAGGGGAGCGCTGTTTTTT.